This T cell receptor beta chain emerged from a study of T cells of healthy individuals. Germline assignment: CDR1 SGHAT and CDR2 FQDESV (reference sequence). The CDR3 covers 13 residues. V dropped 4 bases and J dropped 6 bases, with 9 bases sitting between them. TCRdb reprocessed the 5' RACE reads via MiXCR and lists one record per CDR3 protein. The top ten clones hold around 16% of a sample with 40,000 to 60,000 distinct CDR3 sequences, 14% to 15% of them seen once. This TCR came from a human donor in good health. The chain employs TRBV11-1 and TRBJ2-2, with D hard to call. The CDR3 coding sequence is TGTGCCAGCAGCTCTGAGGTATCCGGGGAGCTGTTTTTT. Its protein product is CASSSEVSGELFF. The whole variable domain, remainder taken from reference TRBV11-1 and TRBJ2-2, is EAEVAQSPRYKITEKSQAVAFWCDPISGHATLYWYRQILGQGPELLVQFQDESVVDDSQLPKDRFSAERLKGVDSTLKIQPAELGDSAMYLCASSSEVSGELFFGEGSRLTVL.